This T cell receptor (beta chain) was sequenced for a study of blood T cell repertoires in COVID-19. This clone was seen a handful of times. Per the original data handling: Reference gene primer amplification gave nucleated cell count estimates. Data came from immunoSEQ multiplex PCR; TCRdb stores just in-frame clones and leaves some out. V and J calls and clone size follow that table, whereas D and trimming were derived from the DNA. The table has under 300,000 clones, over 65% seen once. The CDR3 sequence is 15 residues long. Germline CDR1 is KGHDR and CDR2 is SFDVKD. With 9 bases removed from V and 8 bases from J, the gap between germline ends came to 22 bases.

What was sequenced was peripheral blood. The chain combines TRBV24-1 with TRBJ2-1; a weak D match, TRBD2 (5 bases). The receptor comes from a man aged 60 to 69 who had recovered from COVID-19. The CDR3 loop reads CATSGPTVGRDEQFF. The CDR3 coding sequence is TGTGCCACCTCTGGACCGACTGTAGGGAGAGATGAGCAGTTCTTC.